The following is a TCR beta chain sequence with its context. Its antigen is as yet unknown. This sample is drawn from a study of CXCR3-negative and CXCR3-positive naive CD8 T cells. Study background: TRB reads totalled about 140 million, about 1.5 +/- 0.3 million per library.

Study results and caveats: The TRBV-TRBJ usage of naive CXCR3-negative and CXCR3-positive cells was similar, but that of memory cells differed.

CDR1 is SGHVS and CDR2 is FNYEAQ in the germline V gene. This CDR3 has 17 residues. The method, 5' RACE with UMI labels, was used to prepare the TRB cDNA libraries. Each CDR3 protein gets one entry in TCRdb, which reprocessed the 5' RACE reads and gives no DNA. The table lists 75,000 to 95,000 distinct CDR3 sequences. The chain combines TRBV7-6 with TRBJ2-1; TCRdb's D call, TRBD1, is unchecked because there is no DNA. The sequencing input was naive CXCR3- CD8+ T cells from blood. Subset described: CD45RO-CCR7+CD27+CD95- naive CD8+ T cells lacking CXCR3 (TNR3-). This receptor was taken from a human donor in good health. Some clones in this sample may be carry-over from other donors' samples. This chain's CDR3 is CASSLVPDPEVPNEQFF.